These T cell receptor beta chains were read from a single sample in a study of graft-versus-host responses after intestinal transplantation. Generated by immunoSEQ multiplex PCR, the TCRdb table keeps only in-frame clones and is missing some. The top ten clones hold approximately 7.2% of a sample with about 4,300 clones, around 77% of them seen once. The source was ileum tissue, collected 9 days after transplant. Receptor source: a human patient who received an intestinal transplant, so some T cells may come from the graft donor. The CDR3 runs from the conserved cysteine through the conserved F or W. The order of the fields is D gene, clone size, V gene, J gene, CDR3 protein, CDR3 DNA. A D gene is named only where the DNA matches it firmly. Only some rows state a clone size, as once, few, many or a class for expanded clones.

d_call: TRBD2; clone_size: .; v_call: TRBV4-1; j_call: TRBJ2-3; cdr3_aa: CASSQDERLAGGPRTQYF; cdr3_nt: TGCGCCAGCAGCCAAGATGAGAGACTAGCGGGAGGACCGCGTACGCAGTATTTT
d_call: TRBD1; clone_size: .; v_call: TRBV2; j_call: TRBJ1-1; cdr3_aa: CASSDPDRVEDNQNTEAFF; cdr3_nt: TGTGCCAGCAGTGACCCGGACAGGGTCGAGGATAACCAGAACACTGAAGCTTTCTTT
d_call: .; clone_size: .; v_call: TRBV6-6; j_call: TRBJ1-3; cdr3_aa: CASNLARRNTIYF; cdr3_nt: TGTGCCAGCAACTTGGCCCGGAGAAACACCATATATTTT
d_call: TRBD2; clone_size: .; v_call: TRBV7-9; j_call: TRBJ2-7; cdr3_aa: CASSLAVVAGVYEQYF; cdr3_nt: TGTGCCAGCAGCTTAGCGGTGGTAGCGGGAGTATACGAGCAGTACTTC
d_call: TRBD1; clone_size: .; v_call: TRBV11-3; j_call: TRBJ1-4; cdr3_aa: CASSRDRGEKLFF; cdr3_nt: TGTGCCAGCAGCCGGGACAGGGGTGAAAAACTGTTTTTT
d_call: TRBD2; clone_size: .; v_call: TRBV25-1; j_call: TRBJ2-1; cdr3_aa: CASSVIAGGPYSYNEQFF; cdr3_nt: TGTGCCAGCAGTGTGATAGCGGGAGGGCCTTACTCCTACAATGAGCAGTTCTTC
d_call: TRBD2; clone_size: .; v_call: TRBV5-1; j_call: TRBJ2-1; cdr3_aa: CASSLRGGYNEQFF; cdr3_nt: TGCGCCAGCAGCTTGCGGGGGGGCTACAATGAGCAGTTCTTC
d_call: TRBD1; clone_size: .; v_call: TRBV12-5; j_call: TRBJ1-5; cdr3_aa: CASGLVQTGGNQPQHF; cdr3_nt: TGTGCTAGTGGTTTGGTACAAACAGGGGGGAATCAGCCCCAGCATTTT
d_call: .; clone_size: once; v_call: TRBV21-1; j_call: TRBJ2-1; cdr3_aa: CASSSGLTYNEQFF; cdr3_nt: TGTGCCAGCAGCAGCGGACTAACCTACAATGAGCAGTTCTTC
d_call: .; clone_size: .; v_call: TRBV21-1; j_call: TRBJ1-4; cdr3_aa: CASSKGKQGAEKLFF; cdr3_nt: TGTGCCAGCAGCAAGGGAAAACAGGGGGCTGAAAAACTGTTTTTT
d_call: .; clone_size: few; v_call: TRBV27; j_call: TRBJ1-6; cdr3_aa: CASSLSGQGRFYNSPLHF; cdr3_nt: TGTGCCAGCAGTTTATCCGGTCAGGGCAGATTCTATAATTCACCCCTCCACTTT
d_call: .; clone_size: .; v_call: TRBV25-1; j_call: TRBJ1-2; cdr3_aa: CASSEWKGKPFGYTF; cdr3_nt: TGTGCCAGCAGTGAATGGAAAGGGAAGCCGTTTGGCTACACCTTC
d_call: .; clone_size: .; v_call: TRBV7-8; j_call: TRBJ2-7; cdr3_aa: CASSGRGGAYEQYF; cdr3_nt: TGTGCCAGCAGCGGCCGAGGGGGAGCCTACGAGCAGTACTTC
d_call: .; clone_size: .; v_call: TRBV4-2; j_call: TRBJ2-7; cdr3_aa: CASSPSGARSYEQYF; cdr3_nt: TGTGCCAGCAGTCCCTCAGGGGCCAGGTCCTACGAGCAGTACTTC
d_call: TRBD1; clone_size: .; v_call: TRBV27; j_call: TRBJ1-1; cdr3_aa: CASSLQGALNTEAFF; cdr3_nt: TGTGCCAGCAGTTTACAGGGGGCGCTGAACACTGAAGCTTTCTTT
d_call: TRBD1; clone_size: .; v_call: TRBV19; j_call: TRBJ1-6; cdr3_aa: CASRPGTGSNSPLHF; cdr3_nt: TGTGCCAGTAGACCCGGGACAGGGTCTAATTCACCCCTCCACTTT
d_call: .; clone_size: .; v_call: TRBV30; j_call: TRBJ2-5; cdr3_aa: CAWSTQETQYF; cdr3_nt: TGTGCCTGGAGTACCCAAGAGACCCAGTACTTC
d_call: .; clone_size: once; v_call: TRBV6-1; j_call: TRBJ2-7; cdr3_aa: CASSERAGSSYEQYF; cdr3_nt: TGTGCCAGCAGTGAAAGGGCGGGGAGCTCCTACGAGCAGTACTTC
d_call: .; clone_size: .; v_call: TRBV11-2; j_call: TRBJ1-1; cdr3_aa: CASSPYTTGHFEAFF; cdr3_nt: TGTGCCAGCAGCCCTTATACAACGGGACATTTTGAGGCTTTCTTT
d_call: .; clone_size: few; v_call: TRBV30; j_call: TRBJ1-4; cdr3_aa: CAWSVPRGEKLFF; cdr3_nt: TGTGCCTGGAGTGTTCCCAGGGGTGAAAAACTGTTTTTT
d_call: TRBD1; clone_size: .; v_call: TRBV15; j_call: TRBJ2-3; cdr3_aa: CATSRGRTGGTDTQYF; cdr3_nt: TGTGCCACCAGCAGAGGAAGGACAGGGGGCACAGATACGCAGTATTTT
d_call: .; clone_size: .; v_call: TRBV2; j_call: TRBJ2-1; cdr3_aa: CASTPLGVSLYNEQFF; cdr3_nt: TGTGCCAGCACTCCCCTGGGGGTGAGCTTATACAATGAGCAGTTCTTC
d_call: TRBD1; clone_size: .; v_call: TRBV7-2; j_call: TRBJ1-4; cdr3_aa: CASSFRQGGNEKLFF; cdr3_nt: TGTGCCAGCAGCTTCAGACAGGGAGGGAATGAAAAACTGTTTTTT
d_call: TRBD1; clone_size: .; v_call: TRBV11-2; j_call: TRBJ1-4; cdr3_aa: CASSSTGQGNEKLFF; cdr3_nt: TGTGCCAGCAGCAGTACGGGACAGGGGAATGAAAAACTGTTTTTT
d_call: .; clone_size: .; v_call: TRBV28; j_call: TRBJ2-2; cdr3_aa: CASSLNTGELFF; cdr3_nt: TGTGCCAGCAGTTTAAACACCGGGGAGCTGTTTTTT
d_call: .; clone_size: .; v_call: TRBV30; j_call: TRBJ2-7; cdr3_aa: CAWSVVVTYEQYF; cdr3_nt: TGTGCCTGGAGTGTAGTGGTTACCTACGAGCAGTACTTC
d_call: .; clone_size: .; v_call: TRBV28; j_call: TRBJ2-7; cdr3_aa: CASSSLTRTPSYEQYF; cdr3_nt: TGTGCCAGCAGTTCTTTGACTCGGACGCCCTCCTACGAGCAGTACTTC
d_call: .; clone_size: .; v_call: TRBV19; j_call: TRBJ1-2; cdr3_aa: CASSTTKSYGYTF; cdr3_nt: TGTGCCAGTAGTACCACAAAGAGCTATGGCTACACCTTC
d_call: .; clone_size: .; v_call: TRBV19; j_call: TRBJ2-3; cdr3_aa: CASSPRTIGTDTQYF; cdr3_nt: TGTGCCAGTAGTCCACGGACTATCGGCACAGATACGCAGTACTTT
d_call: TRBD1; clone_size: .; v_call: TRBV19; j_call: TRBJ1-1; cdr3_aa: CASSIDRGLSEAFF; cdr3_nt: TGTGCCAGTAGTATAGACAGGGGGCTGAGTGAAGCTTTCTTT
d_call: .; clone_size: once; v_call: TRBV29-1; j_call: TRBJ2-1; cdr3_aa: CSVNLGPSYNEQFF; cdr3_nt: TGCAGCGTTAACTTAGGACCCTCCTACAATGAGCAGTTCTTC
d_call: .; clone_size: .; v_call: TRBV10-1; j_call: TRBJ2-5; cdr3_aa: CASSESQQGIETQYF; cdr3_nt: TGCGCCAGCAGTGAGTCGCAACAGGGAATAGAGACCCAGTACTTC
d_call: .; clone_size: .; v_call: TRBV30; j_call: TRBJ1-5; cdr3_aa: CASPDGRARYSNQPQHF; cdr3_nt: TGTGCCTCCCCAGATGGCAGGGCCAGATATAGCAATCAGCCCCAGCATTTT
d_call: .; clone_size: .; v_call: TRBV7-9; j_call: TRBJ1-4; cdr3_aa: CASSLVTNVNEKLFF; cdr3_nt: TGTGCCAGCAGCTTAGTTACCAACGTGAATGAAAAACTGTTTTTT
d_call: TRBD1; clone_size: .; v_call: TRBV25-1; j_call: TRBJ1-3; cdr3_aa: CASSPGQADYSTIYF; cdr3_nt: TGTGCCAGCAGTCCCGGACAGGCCGATTATAGCACCATATATTTT
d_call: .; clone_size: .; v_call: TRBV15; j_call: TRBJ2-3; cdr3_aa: CATSRDFQGGTDTQYF; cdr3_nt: TGTGCCACCAGCAGAGATTTCCAGGGAGGCACAGATACGCAGTATTTT
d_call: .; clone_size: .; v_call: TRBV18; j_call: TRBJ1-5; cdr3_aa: CASSPAAQPQHF; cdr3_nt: TGTGCCAGCTCACCAGCAGCTCAGCCCCAGCATTTT
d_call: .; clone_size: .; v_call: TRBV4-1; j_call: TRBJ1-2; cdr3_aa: CASSQDGGVLSPNYGYTF; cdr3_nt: TGCGCCAGCAGCCAAGATGGCGGGGTTCTGTCTCCTAACTATGGCTACACCTTC
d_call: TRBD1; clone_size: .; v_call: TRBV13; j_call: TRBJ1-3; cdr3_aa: CASSLGQGRPRNTIYF; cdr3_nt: TGTGCCAGCAGCTTGGGACAGGGGAGGCCTAGAAACACCATATATTTT
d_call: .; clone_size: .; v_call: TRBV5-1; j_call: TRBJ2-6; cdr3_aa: CASRLVFSGANVLTF; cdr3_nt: TGCGCCAGCAGATTGGTATTCTCTGGGGCCAACGTCCTGACTTTC
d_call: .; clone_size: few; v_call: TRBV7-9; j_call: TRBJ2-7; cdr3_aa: CASSSWLAYEQYF; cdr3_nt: TGTGCCAGCAGCTCCTGGCTTGCCTACGAGCAGTACTTC
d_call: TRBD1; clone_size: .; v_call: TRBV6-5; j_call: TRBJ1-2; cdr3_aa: CASSYRQGISYGYTF; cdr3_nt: TGTGCCAGCAGTTACCGACAGGGAATCTCCTATGGCTACACCTTC
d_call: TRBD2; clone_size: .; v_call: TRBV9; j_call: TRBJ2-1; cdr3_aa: CASSVVGGAYNEQFF; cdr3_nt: TGTGCCAGCAGCGTAGTGGGGGGGGCCTACAATGAGCAGTTCTTC
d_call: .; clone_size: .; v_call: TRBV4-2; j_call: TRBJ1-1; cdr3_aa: CASSHVSRLPKAFF; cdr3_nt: TGTGCCAGCAGCCACGTTTCGCGCTTACCTAAAGCTTTCTTT
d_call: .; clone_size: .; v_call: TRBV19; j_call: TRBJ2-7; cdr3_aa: CASSIVGTAGGLSYEQYF; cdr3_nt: TGTGCCAGTAGTATAGTAGGGACGGCCGGAGGCCTCTCCTACGAGCAGTACTTC
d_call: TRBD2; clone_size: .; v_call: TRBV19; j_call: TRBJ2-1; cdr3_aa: CASSRGTSPTYNEQFF; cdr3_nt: TGTGCCAGTAGTAGAGGGACTAGCCCCACCTACAATGAGCAGTTCTTC
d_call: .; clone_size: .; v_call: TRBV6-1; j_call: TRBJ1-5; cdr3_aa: CASKEGLFQPQHF; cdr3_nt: TGTGCCAGCAAGGAGGGGTTGTTTCAGCCCCAGCATTTT
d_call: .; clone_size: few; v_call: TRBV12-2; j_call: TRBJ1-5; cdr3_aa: CASRLEGGSNQPQHF; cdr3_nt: TGTGCAAGTCGCTTAGAGGGGGGTAGCAATCAGCCCCAGCATTTT
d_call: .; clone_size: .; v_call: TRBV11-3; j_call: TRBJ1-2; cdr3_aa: CASSFGQPYGYTF; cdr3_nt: TGTGCCAGCAGCTTCGGACAACCCTATGGCTACACCTTC